The clone carrying this T cell receptor beta chain was counted once. Its matching antigen is unknown. The source of the sample is a study of Ad26.COV2.S vaccination and SARS-CoV-2 variants. TCRdb's copy holds only in-frame clones and misses some; the assay was immunoSEQ multiplex PCR. The sample holds a few hundred thousand clones, 90% seen once. Treatment reported: some 20 received Ad26.COV2.S at low or high dose, single or two shots; about 5 received placebo; per-sample allocation not given. Collection of samples fell on day 63 after the first vaccine or placebo injection. Findings and caveats of the study: Vaccine recipients posted higher spike-specific TCR breadth than their placebo counterparts.

Germline V CDR1 and CDR2: SGHAT, FQNNGV. V lost 1 base to trimming and J lost 2 bases; unmatched junction nucleotides: 12. The CDR3 length is 18 residues. The sample in question was peripheral blood, obtained in a trial of Ad26.COV2.S vaccine versus placebo. The clonotype was recovered from a person between 18 and 59 years old who received the Ad26.COV2.S COVID-19 vaccine or a placebo. The rearrangement uses TRBV11-2 and TRBJ2-3; 7 nucleotides agree with TRBD2. The CDR3 coding sequence is TGTGCCAGCAGCTTAGGATACTCGCGGGAGATGGTCACAGATACGCAGTATTTT. Its translation is CASSLGYSREMVTDTQYF.